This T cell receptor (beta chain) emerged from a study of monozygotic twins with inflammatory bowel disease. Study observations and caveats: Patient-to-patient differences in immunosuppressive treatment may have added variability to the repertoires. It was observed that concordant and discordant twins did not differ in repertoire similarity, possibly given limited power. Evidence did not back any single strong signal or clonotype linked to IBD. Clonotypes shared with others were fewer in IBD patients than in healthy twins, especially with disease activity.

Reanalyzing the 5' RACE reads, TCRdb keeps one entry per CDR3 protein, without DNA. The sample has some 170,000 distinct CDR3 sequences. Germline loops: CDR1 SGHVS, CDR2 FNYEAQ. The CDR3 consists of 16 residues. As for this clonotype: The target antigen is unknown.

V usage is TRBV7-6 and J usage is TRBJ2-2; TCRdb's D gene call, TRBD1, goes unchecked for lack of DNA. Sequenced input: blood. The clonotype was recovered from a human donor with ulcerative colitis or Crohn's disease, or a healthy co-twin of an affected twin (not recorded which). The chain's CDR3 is CASSLNRGRPTGELFF. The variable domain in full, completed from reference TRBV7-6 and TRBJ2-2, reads GAGVSQSPRYKVTKRGQDVALRCDPISGHVSLYWYRQALGQGPEFLTYFNYEAQQDKSGLPNDRFSAERPEGSISTLTIQRTEQRDSAMYRCASSLNRGRPTGELFFGEGSRLTVL.